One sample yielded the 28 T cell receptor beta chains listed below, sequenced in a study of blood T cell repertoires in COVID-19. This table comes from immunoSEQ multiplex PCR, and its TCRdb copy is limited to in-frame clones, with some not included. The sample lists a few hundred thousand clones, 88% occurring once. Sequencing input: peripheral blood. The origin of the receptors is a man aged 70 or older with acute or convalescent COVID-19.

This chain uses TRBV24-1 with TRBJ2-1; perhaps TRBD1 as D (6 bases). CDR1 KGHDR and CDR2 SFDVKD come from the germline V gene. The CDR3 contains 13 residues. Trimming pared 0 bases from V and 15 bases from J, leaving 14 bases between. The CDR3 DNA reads TGTGCCACCAGTGATTTGGGAACAGGGTCGCGGTTCTTC. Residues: CATSDLGTGSRFF.

CDR3 coding DNA: TGTGCCAGCAGCTTAGGGGGCTTTGATACTGAAGCTTTCTTT. This sequence encodes CASSLGGFDTEAFF. The chain recombines TRBV13 with TRBJ1-1; D ambiguous. V lost 0 bases and J lost 5, with 10 bases in between. The germline V gene has CDR1 PRHDT and CDR2 FYEKMQ (reference sequence). The CDR3 covers 14 residues.

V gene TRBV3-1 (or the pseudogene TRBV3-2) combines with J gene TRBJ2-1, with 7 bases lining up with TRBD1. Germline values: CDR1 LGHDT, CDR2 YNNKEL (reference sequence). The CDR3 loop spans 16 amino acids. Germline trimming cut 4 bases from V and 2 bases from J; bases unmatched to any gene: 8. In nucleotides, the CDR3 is TGTGCCAGCAGCCTAAAGGGGCAGGGGGCCTACAATGAGCAGTTCTTC. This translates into CASSLKGQGAYNEQFF.

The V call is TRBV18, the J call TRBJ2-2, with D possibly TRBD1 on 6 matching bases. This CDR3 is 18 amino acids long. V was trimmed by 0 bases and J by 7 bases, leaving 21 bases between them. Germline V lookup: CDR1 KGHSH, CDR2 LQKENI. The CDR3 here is CASSPPSIAPRGGGELFF. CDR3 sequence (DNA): TGTGCCAGCTCACCACCTTCAATAGCCCCTAGAGGGGGCGGGGAGCTGTTTTTT.

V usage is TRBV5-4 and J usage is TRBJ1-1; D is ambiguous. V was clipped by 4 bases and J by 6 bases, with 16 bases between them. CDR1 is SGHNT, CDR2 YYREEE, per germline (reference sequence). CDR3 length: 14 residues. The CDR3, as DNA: TGTGCCAGCAGCCTCCGGGAGGTTATAGCTGAAGCTTTCTTT. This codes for CASSLREVIAEAFF. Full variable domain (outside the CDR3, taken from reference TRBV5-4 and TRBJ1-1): ETGVTQSPTHLIKTRGQQVTLRCSSQSGHNTVSWYQQALGQGPQFIFQYYREEENGRGNFPPRFSGLQFPNYSSELNVNALELDDSALYLCASSLREVIAEAFFGQGTRLTVV.

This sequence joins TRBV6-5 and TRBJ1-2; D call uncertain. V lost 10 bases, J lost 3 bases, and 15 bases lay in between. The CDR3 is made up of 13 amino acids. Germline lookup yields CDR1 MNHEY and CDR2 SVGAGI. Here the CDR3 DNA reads TGTGCCACTACCCGGCGGGGTGACTATGGCTACACCTTC. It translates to CATTRRGDYGYTF.

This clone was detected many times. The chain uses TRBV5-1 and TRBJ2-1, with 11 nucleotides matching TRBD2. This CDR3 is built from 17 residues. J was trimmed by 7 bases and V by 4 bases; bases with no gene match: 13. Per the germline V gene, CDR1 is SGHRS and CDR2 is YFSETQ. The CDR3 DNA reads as TGCGCCAGCAGCCGGGGTCCGACTAGCGGGACGGGAAATGAGCAGTTCTTC. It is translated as CASSRGPTSGTGNEQFF.

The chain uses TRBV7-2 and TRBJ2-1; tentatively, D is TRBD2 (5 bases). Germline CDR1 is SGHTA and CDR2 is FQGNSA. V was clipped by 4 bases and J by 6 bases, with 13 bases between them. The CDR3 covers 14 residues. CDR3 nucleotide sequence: TGTGCCAGCAGCTCAACAGCGGTGGGCAATGAGCAGTTCTTC. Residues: CASSSTAVGNEQFF.

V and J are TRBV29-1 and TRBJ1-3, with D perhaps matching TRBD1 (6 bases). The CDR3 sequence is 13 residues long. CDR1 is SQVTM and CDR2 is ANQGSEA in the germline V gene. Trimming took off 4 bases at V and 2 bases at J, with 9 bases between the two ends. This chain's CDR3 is CSVGGGTGNTIYF. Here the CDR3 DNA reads TGCAGCGTTGGAGGGGGAACTGGAAACACCATATATTTT.

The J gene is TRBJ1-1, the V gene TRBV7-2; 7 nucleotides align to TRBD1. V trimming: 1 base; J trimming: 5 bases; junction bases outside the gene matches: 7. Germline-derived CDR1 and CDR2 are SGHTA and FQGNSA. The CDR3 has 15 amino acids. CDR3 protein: CASSLERTGGTEAFF. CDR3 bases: TGTGCCAGCAGCTTAGAAAGGACAGGAGGGACTGAAGCTTTCTTT.

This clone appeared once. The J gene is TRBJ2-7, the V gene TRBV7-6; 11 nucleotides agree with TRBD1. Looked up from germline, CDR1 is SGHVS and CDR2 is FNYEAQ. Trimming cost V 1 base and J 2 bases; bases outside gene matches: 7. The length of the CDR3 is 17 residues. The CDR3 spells CASSLGSGGQGAYEQYF. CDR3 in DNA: TGTGCCAGCAGCTTAGGATCGGGGGGACAGGGGGCCTACGAGCAGTACTTC.

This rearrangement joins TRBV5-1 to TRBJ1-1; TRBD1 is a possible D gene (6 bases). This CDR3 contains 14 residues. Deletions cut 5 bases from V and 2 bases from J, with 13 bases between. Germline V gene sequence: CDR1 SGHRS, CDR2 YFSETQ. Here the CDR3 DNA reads TGCGCCAGCAGATCAGGGGCAGATAACACTGAAGCTTTCTTT. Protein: CASRSGADNTEAFF.

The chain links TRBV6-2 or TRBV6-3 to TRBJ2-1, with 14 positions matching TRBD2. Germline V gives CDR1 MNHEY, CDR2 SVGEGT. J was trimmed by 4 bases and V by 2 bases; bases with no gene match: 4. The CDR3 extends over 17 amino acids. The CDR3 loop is CASSYGGLAGGYNEQFF. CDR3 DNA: TGTGCCAGCAGTTACGGAGGACTAGCGGGAGGTTACAATGAGCAGTTCTTC.

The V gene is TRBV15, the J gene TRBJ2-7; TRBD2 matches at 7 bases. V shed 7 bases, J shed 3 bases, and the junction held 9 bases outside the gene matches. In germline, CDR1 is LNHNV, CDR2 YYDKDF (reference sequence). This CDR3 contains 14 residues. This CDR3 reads CATKVASGHYEQYF. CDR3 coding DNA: TGTGCCACCAAGGTGGCTAGCGGCCACTACGAGCAGTACTTC.

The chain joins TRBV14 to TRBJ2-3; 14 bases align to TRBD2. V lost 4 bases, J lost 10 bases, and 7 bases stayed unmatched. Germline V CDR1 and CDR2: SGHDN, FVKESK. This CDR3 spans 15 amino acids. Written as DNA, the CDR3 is TGTGCCAGCAGCCGTCCCGGGACTAGCGGGGGCGCGCAGTATTTT. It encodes CASSRPGTSGGAQYF.

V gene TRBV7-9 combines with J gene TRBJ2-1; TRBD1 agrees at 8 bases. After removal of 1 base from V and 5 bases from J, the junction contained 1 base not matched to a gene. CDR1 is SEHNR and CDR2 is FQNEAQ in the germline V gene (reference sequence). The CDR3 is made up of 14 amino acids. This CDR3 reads CASSLGQGNNEQFF. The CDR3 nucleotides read TGTGCCAGCAGCTTAGGACAGGGGAACAATGAGCAGTTCTTC.

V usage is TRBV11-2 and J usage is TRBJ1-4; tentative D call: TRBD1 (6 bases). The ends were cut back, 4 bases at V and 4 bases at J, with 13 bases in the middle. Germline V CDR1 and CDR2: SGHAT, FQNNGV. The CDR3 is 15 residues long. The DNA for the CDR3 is TGTGCCAGCAGCTCCTACAGGGCCCTTAATGAAAAACTGTTTTTT. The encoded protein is CASSSYRALNEKLFF.

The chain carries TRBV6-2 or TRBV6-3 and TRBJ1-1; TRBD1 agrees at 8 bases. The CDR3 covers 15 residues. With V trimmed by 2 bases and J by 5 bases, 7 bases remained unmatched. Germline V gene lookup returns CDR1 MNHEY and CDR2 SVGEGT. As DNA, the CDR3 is TGTGCCAGCAGTTACCCACAGGGGGTGTTTACTGAAGCTTTCTTT. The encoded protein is CASSYPQGVFTEAFF.

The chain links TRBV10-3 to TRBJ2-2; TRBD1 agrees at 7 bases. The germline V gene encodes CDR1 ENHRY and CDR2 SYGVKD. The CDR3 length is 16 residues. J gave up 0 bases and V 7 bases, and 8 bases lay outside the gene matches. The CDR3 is CAIIDRVFANTGELFF. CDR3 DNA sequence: TGTGCCATCATCGACAGGGTCTTCGCGAACACCGGGGAGCTGTTTTTT.

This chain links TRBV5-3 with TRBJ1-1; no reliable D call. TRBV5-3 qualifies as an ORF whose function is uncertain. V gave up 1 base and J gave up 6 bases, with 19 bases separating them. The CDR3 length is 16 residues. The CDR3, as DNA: TGTGCCAGAAGCTTGTGTTTTCCGACCCAGGAGGCTGAAGCTTTCTTT. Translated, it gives CARSLCFPTQEAEAFF.

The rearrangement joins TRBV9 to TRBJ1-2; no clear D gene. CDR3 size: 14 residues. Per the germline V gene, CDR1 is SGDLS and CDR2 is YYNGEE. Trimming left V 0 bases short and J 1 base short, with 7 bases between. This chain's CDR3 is CASSVDSINYGYTF. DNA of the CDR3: TGTGCCAGCAGCGTAGACAGTATTAACTATGGCTACACCTTC.

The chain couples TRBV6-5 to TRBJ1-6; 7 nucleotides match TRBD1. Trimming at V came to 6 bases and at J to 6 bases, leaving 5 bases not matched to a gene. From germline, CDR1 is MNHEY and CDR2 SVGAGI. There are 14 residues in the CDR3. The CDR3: CASREGAANSPLHF. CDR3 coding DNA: TGTGCCAGCAGGGAGGGGGCAGCTAATTCACCCCTCCACTTT.

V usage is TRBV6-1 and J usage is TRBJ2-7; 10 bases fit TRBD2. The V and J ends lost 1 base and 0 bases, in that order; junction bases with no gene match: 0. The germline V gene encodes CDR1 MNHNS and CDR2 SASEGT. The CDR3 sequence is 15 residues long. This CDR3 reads CASSEGTSGSYEQYF. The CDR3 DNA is TGTGCCAGCAGTGAAGGGACTAGCGGCTCCTACGAGCAGTACTTC.

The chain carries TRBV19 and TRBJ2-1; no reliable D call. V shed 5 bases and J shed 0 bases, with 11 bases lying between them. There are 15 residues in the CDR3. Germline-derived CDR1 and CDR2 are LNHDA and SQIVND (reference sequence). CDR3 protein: CASSSPWSSYNEQFF. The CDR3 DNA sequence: TGTGCCAGTAGTTCTCCTTGGAGCTCCTACAATGAGCAGTTCTTC.

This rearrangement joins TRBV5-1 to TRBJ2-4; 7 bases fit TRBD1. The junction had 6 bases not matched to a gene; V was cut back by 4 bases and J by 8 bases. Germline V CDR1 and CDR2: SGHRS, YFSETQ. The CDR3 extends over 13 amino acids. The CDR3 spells CASSPLQGDIQYF. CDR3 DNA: TGCGCCAGCAGCCCACTCCAGGGGGACATTCAGTACTTC.

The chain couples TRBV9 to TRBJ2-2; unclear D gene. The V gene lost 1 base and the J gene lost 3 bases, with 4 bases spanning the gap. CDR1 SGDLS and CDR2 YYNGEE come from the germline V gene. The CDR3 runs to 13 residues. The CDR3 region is CASSVTDTGELFF. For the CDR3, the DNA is TGTGCCAGCAGCGTAACAGACACCGGGGAGCTGTTTTTT.

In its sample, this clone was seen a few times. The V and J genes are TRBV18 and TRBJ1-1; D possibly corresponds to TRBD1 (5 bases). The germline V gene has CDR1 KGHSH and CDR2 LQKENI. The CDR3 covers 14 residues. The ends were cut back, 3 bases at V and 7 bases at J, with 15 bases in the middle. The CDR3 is CASSPAGGKNEAFF. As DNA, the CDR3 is TGTGCCAGCTCACCCGCGGGGGGGAAAAATGAAGCTTTCTTT.

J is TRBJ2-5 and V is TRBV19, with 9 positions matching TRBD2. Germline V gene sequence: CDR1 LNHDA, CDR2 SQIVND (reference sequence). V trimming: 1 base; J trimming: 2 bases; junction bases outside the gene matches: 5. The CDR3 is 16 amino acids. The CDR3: CASSIGGTSLQETQYF. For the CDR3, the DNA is TGTGCCAGTAGTATAGGTGGGACTAGCTTACAAGAGACCCAGTACTTC.